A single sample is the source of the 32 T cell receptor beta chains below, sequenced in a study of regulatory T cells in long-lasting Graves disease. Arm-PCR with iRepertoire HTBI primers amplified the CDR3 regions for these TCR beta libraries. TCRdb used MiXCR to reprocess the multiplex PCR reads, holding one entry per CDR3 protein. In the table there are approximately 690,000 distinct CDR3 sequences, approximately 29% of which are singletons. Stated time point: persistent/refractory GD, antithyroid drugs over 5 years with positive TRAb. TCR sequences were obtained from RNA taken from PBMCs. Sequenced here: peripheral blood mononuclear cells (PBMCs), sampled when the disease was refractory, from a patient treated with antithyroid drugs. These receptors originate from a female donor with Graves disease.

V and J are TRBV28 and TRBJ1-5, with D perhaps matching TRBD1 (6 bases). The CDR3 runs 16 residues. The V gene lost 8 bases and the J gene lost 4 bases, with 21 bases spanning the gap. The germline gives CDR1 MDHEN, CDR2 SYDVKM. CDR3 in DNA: TGTGCCAGCCTTTCAGGGGTGGGCTCTTTTAATCAGCCCCAGCATTTT. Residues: CASLSGVGSFNQPQHF. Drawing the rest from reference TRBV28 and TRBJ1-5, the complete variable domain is DVKVTQSSRYLVKRTGEKVFLECVQDMDHENMFWYRQDPGLGLRLIYFSYDVKMKEKGDIPEGYSVSREKKERFSLILESASTNQTSMYLCASLSGVGSFNQPQHFGDGTRLSIL.

The DNA of the CDR3 is TGTGCCAGCAGCTTGGGAAGAGTGGGACAAGAGACCCAGTACTTC. This translates into CASSLGRVGQETQYF. The rearrangement joins TRBV5-4 to TRBJ2-5; D is ambiguous. The CDR3 spans 15 residues. The germline gives CDR1 SGHNT, CDR2 YYREEE (reference sequence). Trimming took 0 bases from V and 2 from J, leaving 11 bases between them.

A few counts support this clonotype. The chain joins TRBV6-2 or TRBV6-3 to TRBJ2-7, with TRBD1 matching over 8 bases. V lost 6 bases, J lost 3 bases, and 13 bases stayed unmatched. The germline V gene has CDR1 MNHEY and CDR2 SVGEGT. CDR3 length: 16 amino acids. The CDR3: CASRGQTGVGLYEQYF. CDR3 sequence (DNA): TGTGCCAGCAGGGGCCAGACAGGGGTGGGCCTCTACGAGCAGTACTTC.

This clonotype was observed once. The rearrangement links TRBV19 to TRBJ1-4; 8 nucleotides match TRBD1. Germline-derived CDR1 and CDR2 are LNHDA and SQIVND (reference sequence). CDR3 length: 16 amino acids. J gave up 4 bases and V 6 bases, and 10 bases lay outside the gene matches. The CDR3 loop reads CASSRTTGGNNEKLFF. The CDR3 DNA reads TGTGCCAGTAGCCGAACAACAGGGGGGAATAATGAAAAACTGTTTTTT.

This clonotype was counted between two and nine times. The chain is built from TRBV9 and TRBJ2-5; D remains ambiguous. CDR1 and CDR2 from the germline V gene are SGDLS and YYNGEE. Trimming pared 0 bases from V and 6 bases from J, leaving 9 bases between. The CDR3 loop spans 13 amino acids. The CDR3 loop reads CASSVDPGQTQYF. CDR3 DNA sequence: TGTGCCAGCAGCGTAGACCCGGGCCAGACCCAGTACTTC.

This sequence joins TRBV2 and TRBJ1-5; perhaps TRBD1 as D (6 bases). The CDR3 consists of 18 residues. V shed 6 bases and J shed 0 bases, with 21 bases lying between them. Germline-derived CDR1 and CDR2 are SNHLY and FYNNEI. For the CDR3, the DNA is TGTGCCAGCAGCCAATCACGGGTGGGGGCGTATAGCAATCAGCCCCAGCATTTT. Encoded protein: CASSQSRVGAYSNQPQHF.

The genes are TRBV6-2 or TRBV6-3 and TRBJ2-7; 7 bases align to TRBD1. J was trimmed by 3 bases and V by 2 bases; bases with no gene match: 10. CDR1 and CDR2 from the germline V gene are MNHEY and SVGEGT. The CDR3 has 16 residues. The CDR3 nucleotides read TGTGCCAGCAGTTACCCAAGGGACAGAGACGTCTACGAGCAGTACTTC. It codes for CASSYPRDRDVYEQYF.

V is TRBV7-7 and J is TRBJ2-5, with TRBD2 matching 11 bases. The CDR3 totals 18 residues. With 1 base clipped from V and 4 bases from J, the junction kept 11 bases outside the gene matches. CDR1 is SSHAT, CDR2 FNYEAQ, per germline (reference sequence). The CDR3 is CASSLVSSGRRSGETQYF. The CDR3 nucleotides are TGTGCCAGCAGCTTAGTGTCTAGCGGGAGGCGATCAGGAGAGACCCAGTACTTC.

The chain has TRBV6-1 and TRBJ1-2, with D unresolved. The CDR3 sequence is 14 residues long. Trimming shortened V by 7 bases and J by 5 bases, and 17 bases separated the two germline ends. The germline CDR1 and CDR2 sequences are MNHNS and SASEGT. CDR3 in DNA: TGTGCCAGCACGCCAACTTTCCGGGAGTATGGCTACACCTTC. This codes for CASTPTFREYGYTF.

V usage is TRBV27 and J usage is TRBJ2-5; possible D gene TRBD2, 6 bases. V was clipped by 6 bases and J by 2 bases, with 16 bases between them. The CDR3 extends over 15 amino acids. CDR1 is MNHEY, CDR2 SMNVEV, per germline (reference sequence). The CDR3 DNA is TGTGCCAGCAGCCAGCGCGGGGTCGGGCAAGAGACCCAGTACTTC. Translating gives CASSQRGVGQETQYF.

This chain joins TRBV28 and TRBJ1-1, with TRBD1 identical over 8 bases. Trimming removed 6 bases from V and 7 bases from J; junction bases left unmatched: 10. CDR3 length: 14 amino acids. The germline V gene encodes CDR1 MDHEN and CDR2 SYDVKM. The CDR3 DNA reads TGTGCCAGCAGCCCCCTCACAGGGGGTGATGAAGCTTTCTTT. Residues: CASSPLTGGDEAFF.

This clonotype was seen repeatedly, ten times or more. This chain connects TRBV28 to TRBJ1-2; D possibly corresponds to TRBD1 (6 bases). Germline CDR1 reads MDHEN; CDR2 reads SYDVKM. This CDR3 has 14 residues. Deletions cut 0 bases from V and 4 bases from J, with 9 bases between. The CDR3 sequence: CASSLWDSGYGYTF. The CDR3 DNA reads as TGTGCCAGCAGTTTATGGGACAGTGGCTATGGCTACACCTTC.

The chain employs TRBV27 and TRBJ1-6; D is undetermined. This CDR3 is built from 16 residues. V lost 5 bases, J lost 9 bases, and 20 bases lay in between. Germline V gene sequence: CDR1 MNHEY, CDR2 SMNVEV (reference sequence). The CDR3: CASSPNNRPTGSPLHF. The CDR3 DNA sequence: TGTGCCAGCAGTCCCAACAACCGGCCCACGGGTTCACCCCTCCACTTT.

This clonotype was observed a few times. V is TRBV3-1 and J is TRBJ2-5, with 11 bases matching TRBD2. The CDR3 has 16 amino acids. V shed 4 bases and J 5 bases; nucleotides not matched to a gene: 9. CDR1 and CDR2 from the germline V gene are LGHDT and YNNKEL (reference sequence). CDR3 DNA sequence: TGTGCCAGCAGCCCAGTAGCGGGAGGGCCCGGCGAGACCCAGTACTTC. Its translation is CASSPVAGGPGETQYF.

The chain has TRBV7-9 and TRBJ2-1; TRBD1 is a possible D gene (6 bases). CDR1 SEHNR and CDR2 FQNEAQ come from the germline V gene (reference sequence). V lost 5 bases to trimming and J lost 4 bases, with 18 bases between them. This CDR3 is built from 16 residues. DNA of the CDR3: TGTGCCAGCAGCACCCAGGGGTCCCAAGGATACAATGAGCAGTTCTTC. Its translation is CASSTQGSQGYNEQFF.

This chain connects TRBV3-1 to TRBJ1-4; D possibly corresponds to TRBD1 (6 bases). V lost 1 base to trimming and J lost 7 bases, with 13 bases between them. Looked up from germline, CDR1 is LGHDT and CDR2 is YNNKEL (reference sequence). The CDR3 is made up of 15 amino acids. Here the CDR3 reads CASSQVVQGSEKLFF. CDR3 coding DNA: TGTGCCAGCAGCCAAGTCGTACAGGGCTCTGAAAAACTGTTTTTT. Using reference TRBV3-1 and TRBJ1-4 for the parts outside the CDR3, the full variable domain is DTAVSQTPKYLVTQMGNDKSIKCEQNLGHDTMYWYKQDSKKFLKIMFSYNNKELIINETVPNRFSPKSPDKAHLNLHINSLELGDSAVYFCASSQVVQGSEKLFFGSGTQLSVL.

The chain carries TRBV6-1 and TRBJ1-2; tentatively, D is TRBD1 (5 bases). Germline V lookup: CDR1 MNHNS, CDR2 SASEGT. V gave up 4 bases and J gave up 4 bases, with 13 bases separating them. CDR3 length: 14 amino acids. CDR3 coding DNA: TGTGCCAGCAGTGCTGGGACGGCGGCCTATGGCTACACCTTC. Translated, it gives CASSAGTAAYGYTF.

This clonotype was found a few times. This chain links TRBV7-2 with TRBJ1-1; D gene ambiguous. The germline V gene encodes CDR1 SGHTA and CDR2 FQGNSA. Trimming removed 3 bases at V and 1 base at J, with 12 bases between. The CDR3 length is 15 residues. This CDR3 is CASSFGVASNTEAFF. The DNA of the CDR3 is TGTGCCAGCAGCTTTGGTGTGGCCTCGAACACTGAAGCTTTCTTT.

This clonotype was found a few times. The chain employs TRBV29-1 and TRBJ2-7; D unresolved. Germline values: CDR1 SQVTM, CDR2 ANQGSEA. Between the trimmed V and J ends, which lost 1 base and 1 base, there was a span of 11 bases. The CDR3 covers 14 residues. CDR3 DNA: TGCAGCGTTGAAGGCAGAAAGAGGTCCTACGAGCAGTACTTC. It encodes CSVEGRKRSYEQYF.

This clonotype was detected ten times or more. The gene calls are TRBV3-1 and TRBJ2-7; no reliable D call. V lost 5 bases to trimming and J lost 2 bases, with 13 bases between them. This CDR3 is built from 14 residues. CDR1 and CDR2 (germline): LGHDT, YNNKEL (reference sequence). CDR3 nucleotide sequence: TGTGCCAGCAGCTTTCGGACGGGCACCTACGAGCAGTACTTC. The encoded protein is CASSFRTGTYEQYF.

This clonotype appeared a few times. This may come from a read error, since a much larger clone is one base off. The CDR3 region is CSARGQTYSYTF. CDR3 nucleotides: TGCAGTGCTAGAGGGCAAACCTATAGCTACACCTTC. V is TRBV20-1 and J is TRBJ1-2; no clear D gene. This CDR3 spans 12 amino acids. From germline, CDR1 is DFQATT and CDR2 SNEGSKA (reference sequence).

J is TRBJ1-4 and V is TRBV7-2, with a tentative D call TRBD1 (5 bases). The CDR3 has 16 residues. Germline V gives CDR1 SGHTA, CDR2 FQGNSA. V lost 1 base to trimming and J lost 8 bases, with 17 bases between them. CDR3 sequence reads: CASSLGFGRVGEKLFF. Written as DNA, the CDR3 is TGTGCCAGCAGCTTAGGATTCGGCAGGGTTGGCGAAAAACTGTTTTTT.

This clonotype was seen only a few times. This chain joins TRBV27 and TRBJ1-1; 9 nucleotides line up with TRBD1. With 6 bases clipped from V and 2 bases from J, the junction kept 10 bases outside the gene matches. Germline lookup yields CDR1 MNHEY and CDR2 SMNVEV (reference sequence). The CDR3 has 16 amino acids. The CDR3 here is CASRIRTTGGNTEAFF. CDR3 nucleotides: TGTGCCAGCAGGATACGGACGACAGGGGGAAACACTGAAGCTTTCTTT.

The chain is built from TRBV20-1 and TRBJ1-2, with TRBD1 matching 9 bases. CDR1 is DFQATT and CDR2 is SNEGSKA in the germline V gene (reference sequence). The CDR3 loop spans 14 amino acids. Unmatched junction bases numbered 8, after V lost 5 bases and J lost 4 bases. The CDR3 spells CSALGDREFYGYTF. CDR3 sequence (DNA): TGCAGTGCTCTAGGGGACAGGGAGTTCTATGGCTACACCTTC.

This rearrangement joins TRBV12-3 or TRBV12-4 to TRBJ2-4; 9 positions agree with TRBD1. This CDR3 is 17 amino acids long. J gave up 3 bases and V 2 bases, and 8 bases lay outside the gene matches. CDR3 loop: CASSLRTGVFDKNIQYF. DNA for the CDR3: TGTGCCAGCAGTTTAAGGACAGGGGTTTTTGACAAAAACATTCAGTACTTC.

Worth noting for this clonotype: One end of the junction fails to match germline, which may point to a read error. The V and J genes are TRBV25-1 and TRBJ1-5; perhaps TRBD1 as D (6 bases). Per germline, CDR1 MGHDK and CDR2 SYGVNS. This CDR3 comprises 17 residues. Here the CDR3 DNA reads TGTGCCAGCAGTGACCTAGCGGCGGACAGCAGCAGTCAGCCCCAGCATTTT. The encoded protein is CASSDLAADSSSQPQHF.

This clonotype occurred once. The CDR3 bases are TGCAGTGCTAGAGTTCGCGGGAGTGGCTCCTACGAGCAGTACTTC. Translation: CSARVRGSGSYEQYF. The J gene is TRBJ2-7, the V gene TRBV20-1, with 7 nucleotides matching TRBD2. V lost 1 base to trimming and J lost 0 bases; unmatched junction nucleotides: 6. The V gene's germline CDR1 is DFQATT and CDR2 SNEGSKA (reference sequence). The CDR3 has 15 amino acids.

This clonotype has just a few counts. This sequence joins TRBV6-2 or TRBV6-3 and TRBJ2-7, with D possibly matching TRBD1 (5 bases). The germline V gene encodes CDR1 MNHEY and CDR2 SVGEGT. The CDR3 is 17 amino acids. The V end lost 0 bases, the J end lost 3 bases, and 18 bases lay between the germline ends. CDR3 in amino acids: CASSYSKQATMIYEQYF. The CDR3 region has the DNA TGTGCCAGCAGTTACTCGAAACAGGCTACGATGATCTACGAGCAGTACTTC.

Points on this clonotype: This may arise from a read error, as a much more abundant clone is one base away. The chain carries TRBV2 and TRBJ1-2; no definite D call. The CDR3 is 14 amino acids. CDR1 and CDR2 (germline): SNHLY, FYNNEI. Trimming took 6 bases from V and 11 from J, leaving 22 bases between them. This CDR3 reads CASSLGRAPHRYTF. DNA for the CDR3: TGTGCCAGCAGCCTCGGACGGGCTCCGCATAGGTACACCTTC.

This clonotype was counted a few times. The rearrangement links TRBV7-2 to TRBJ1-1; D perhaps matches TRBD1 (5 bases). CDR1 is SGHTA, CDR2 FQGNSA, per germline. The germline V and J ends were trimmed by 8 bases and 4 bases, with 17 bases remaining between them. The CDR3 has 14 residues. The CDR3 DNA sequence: TGTGCCAGCGGACCCAGAGCAGGGTCCACTGAAGCTTTCTTT. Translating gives CASGPRAGSTEAFF.

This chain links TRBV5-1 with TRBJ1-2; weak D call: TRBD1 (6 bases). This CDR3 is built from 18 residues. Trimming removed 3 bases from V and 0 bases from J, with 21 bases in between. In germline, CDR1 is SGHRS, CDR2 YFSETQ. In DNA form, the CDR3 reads TGCGCCAGCAGCTCTCAGGGCCCCACAGGGTTTGCTAACTATGGCTACACCTTC. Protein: CASSSQGPTGFANYGYTF.

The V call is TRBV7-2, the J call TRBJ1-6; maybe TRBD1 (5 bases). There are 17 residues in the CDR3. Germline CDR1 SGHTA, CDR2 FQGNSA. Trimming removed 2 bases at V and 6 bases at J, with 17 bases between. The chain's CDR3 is CASSLLARQRPNSPLHF. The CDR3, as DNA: TGTGCCAGCAGCTTATTGGCAAGACAGCGCCCTAATTCACCCCTCCACTTT. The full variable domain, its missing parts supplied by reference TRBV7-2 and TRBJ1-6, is GAGVSQSPSNKVTEKGKDVELRCDPISGHTALYWYRQSLGQGLEFLIYFQGNSAPDKSGLPSDRFSAERTGGSVSTLTIQRTQQEDSAVYLCASSLLARQRPNSPLHFGNGTRLTVT.